This is a list of T cell receptor beta chains from one sample in a study of T cells after posttransplantation cyclophosphamide. TCRdb keeps only in-frame clones here, not all; method: immunoSEQ multiplex PCR. The record shows 20,000 to 30,000 clones for this sample, with no singletons present. The sample consisted of PBMCs. These receptors originate from a woman in her fifties or sixties in good health, CMV-negative, and a related stem cell transplant donor. Each CDR3 is given with its conserved first and last residue. D genes are given only for firm matches. A row's size may be missing; if present it is once, few, many or a size class.

j_call v_call d_call clone_size cdr3_nt cdr3_aa
TRBJ2-7 TRBV11-2 TRBD2 many TGTGCCAGCAGGTTTGCGGGAGGCCCCGCAGCCTACGAGCAGTACTTC CASRFAGGPAAYEQYF
TRBJ1-1 TRBV7-9 NA many TGTGCCAGCAGCTTAGCGTCTTACGAGGCCCGTAAATTT CASSLASYEARKF
TRBJ2-7 TRBV18 TRBD1 many TGTGCCAGCTCACCACCGGTGAGGGGGCTGACCCTCTACGAGCAGTACTTC CASSPPVRGLTLYEQYF
TRBJ2-7 TRBV30 NA many TGTGCCTGGAGTGTACGGAGTAGTAATAGTCAGTACTTC CAWSVRSSNSQYF
TRBJ2-7 TRBV28 NA NA TGTGCCAGCAGCGCGAGCGGGCCGGGGGTCTACGAGCAGTACTTC CASSASGPGVYEQYF
TRBJ1-2 TRBV27 TRBD1 many TGTGCCAGCAGTTTATCGCGGGACAGTTATGGCTACACCTTC CASSLSRDSYGYTF
TRBJ1-2 TRBV19 NA many TGTGCCAGTAGTATCCCAGGGGCGACATATGGCTACACCTTC CASSIPGATYGYTF
TRBJ1-2 TRBV7-2 NA many TGTGCCAGCAGCTTAAGTAGTACTTATGGCTACACCTTC CASSLSSTYGYTF
TRBJ1-5 TRBV7-8 NA many TGTGCCAGCAGCTTATACCCTAGGGGCAGTAGCAATCAGCCCCAGCATTTT CASSLYPRGSSNQPQHF
TRBJ1-3 TRBV5-4 TRBD1 many TGTGCCAGCAGCCCACCGACAGGGTCCGGAAACACCATATATTTT CASSPPTGSGNTIYF
TRBJ2-1 TRBV18 TRBD1 many TGTGCCAGCACCCCCGGGACAGGGACTTACAATGAGCAGTTCTTC CASTPGTGTYNEQFF
TRBJ1-2 TRBV30 TRBD1 many TGTGCCTGGAGCGCCCAGGGGGGAGCTAACTATGGCTACACCTTC CAWSAQGGANYGYTF
TRBJ2-3 TRBV28 TRBD1 many TGTGCCAGCAGTACCAACCCGGGACAGGGAAAAGATACGCAGTATTTT CASSTNPGQGKDTQYF
TRBJ2-6 TRBV28 NA many TGTGCCAGCGGGAGGTCATACTCTGGGGCCAACGTCCTGACTTTC CASGRSYSGANVLTF
TRBJ2-4 TRBV5-6 TRBD2 many TGTGCCAGCAGCTTGGGACTAGCGCATCTTCAGTACTTC CASSLGLAHLQYF
TRBJ2-7 TRBV19 TRBD2 many TGTGCCAGTAGTGTCACTAGCGGGAGTTGGGGCTACGAGCAGTACTTC CASSVTSGSWGYEQYF
TRBJ1-2 TRBV7-9 TRBD1 many TGTGCCAGCAGCCGGCCGGACAGGGGGGGCTATGGCTACACCTTC CASSRPDRGGYGYTF
TRBJ2-3 TRBV7-9 NA few TGTGCCAGCAGCCCGTACGGGGTGGGTACGCAGTATTTT CASSPYGVGTQYF
TRBJ2-1 TRBV21-1 NA many TGTGCCAGCAGCTACATAGGACTAGCTTCCTACAATGAGCAGTTCTTC CASSYIGLASYNEQFF
TRBJ2-3 TRBV30 NA many TGTGCCTGGAGCCCCAGTGGAGATACGCAGTATTTT CAWSPSGDTQYF
TRBJ1-3 TRBV9 NA many TGTGCCAGCAGCGTAGGACTAGGGTCTGGAAACACCATATATTTT CASSVGLGSGNTIYF
TRBJ2-3 TRBV7-7 TRBD2 many TGTGCCAGCAGCCAAGGGGCGGGGGGCTTAAATACGCAGTATTTT CASSQGAGGLNTQYF
TRBJ2-7 TRBV19 TRBD1 many TGTGCCAGTAGTGACAGGGTTTACGAGCAGTACTTC CASSDRVYEQYF
TRBJ1-4 TRBV7-8 NA many TGTGCCAGCAGCTTAAGACTGGCAGCAACTAATGAAAAACTGTTTTTT CASSLRLAATNEKLFF
TRBJ1-1 TRBV5-1 TRBD1 many TGCGCCAGCAGCTTGGTGCAGGGGGCGAGCACTGAAGCTTTCTTT CASSLVQGASTEAFF
TRBJ2-3 TRBV4-3 NA many TGCGCCAGCAGCCAAGATTCGGCCACTAGGGATACGCAGTATTTT CASSQDSATRDTQYF
TRBJ2-7 TRBV7-2 TRBD2 many TGTGCCAGCAGCGATCTTAGCGGGGCCAACGAGCAGTACTTC CASSDLSGANEQYF
TRBJ2-3 TRBV9 TRBD2 many TGTGCCAGCAGCGCCGGCGGGGGAGAGGTCACAGATACGCAGTATTTT CASSAGGGEVTDTQYF
TRBJ1-4 TRBV7-9 NA many TGTGCCAGCTCACGGGGGGGTGGAACTAATGAAAAACTGTTTTTT CASSRGGGTNEKLFF
TRBJ2-1 TRBV19 NA many TGTGCCAGTAGTACCCACGTCGGGTACAATGAGCAGTTCTTC CASSTHVGYNEQFF
TRBJ2-4 TRBV27 TRBD1 many TGTGCCAGCAGTAGAACCCAAACGACCGGGACAGGGGGGAACATTCAGTACTTC CASSRTQTTGTGGNIQYF
TRBJ2-2 TRBV10-1 TRBD2 many TGCGCCAGCAGCAGAAGCGGGATCGGGGAGCTGTTTTTT CASSRSGIGELFF
TRBJ1-6 TRBV6-5 NA many TGTGCCAGCAGGGCCAAGGGGCCCGGGTCACCCCTCCACTTT CASRAKGPGSPLHF
TRBJ2-7 TRBV5-1 NA many TGCGCCAGCAGCCGCTCGGGCGGGCGATTATCCTACGAGCAGTACTTC CASSRSGGRLSYEQYF
TRBJ1-3 TRBV11-2 NA many TGTGCCAGCAGCTTAGATTGGCAGGGTGCTGGAAACACCATATATTTT CASSLDWQGAGNTIYF
TRBJ1-2 TRBV6-5 NA NA TGTGCCAGCAGCCCAGCAGGGAACTATGGCTACACCTTC CASSPAGNYGYTF
TRBJ2-1 TRBV11-3 NA few TGTGCTAGCAGCTTTAGGGGTAAGCAGTTCTTC CASSFRGKQFF
TRBJ2-1 TRBV5-4 NA many TGTGCCAGCAGCTTTGAAGCGGGTAGGAATGAGCAGTTCTTC CASSFEAGRNEQFF
TRBJ1-6 TRBV7-2 TRBD1 many TGTGCCAGCAGCCTAAAGACAGGGTTCGATAATTCACCCCTCCACTTT CASSLKTGFDNSPLHF
TRBJ2-3 TRBV11-2 TRBD2 many TGTGCCAGCAGCCCCAAGACACTAGCGGGAGGGAGGTTGGGAGATACGCAGTATTTT CASSPKTLAGGRLGDTQYF
TRBJ1-5 TRBV7-9 NA NA TGTGCCAGCAGCTTGGGGGGGCGGACCTACGTGCAGTCCCAGCATTTT CASSLGGRTYVQSQHF
TRBJ2-1 TRBV7-2 NA many TGTGCCAGCAGCTTATCAACTAGCTCCTACAATGAGCAGTTCTTC CASSLSTSSYNEQFF
TRBJ2-2 TRBV5-1 NA many TGCGCCAGCAGTTCCAGCGGGCCGGTGAACACCGGGGAGCTGTTTTTT CASSSSGPVNTGELFF
TRBJ1-6 TRBV25-1 TRBD1 many TGTGCCAGCAGTGCCCTAGACAGGGATAATTCACCCCTCCACTTT CASSALDRDNSPLHF
TRBJ2-6 TRBV18 NA many TGTGCCAGCTCAGTAACTACGATCTCTGGGGCCAACGTCCTGACTTTC CASSVTTISGANVLTF
TRBJ2-3 TRBV11-1 NA many TGTGCCAGCAGCCTGTCACTTGGGCCCTATACGCAGTATTTT CASSLSLGPYTQYF
TRBJ2-1 TRBV5-1 NA many TGCGCCAGCAGCTTGGATCGGGGCTACAATGAGCAGTTCTTC CASSLDRGYNEQFF
TRBJ2-3 TRBV2 TRBD2 many TGTGCCAGTTCAGCGGGGTTAACAGATACGCAGTATTTT CASSAGLTDTQYF